This TCR beta chain was sequenced during a study of blood T cell repertoires in COVID-19. Study context: PBMCs, B-cell-depleted T cells, or T cells were the source of the cDNA or gDNA that made up the material.

Sequencing used immunoSEQ multiplex PCR; TCRdb keeps in-frame clones, though not all of them. The sample contains 350,000 to 400,000 clones, roughly 90% of which appear only once. Trimming took off 0 bases at V and 5 bases at J, with 20 bases between the two ends. Germline V gene lookup returns CDR1 MNHEY and CDR2 SVGEGT. This CDR3 is 17 amino acids long. Seattle cases were enrolled at active infection and followed longitudinally. The V and J genes are TRBV6-2 or TRBV6-3 and TRBJ2-7; D gene uncertain. What was sequenced was peripheral blood. The receptor was isolated from a woman between 25 and 40 years old with COVID-19, enrolled during active disease. The CDR3 nucleotides read TGTGCCAGCAGTTACTCGAAGGTTAGGCCAGGTCGCGACGAGCAGTACTTC. It translates to CASSYSKVRPGRDEQYF.